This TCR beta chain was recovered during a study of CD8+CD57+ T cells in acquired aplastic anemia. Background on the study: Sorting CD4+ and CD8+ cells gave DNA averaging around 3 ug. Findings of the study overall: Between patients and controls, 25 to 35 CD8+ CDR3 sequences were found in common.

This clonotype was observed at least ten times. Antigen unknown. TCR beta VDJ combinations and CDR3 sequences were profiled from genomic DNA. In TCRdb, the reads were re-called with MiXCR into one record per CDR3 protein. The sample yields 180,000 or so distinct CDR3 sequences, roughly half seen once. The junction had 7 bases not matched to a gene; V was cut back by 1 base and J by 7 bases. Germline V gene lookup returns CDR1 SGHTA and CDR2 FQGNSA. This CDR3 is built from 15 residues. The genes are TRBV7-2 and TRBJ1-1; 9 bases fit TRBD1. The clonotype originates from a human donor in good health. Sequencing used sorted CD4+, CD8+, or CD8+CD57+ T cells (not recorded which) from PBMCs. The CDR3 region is CASSLGGTGKVEAFF. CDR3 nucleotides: TGTGCCAGCAGCTTAGGGGGGACAGGGAAAGTTGAAGCTTTCTTT.